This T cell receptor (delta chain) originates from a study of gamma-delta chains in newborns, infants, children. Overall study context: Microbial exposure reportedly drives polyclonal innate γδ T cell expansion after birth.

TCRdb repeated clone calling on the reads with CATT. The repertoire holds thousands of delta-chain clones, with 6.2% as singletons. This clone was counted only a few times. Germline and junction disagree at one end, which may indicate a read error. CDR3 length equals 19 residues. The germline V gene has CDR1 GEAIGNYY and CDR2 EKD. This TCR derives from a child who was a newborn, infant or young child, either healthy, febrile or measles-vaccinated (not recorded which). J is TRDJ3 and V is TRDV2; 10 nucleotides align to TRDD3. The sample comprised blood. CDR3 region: CACDTGGYAPSWNTRQMFF. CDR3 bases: TGTGCCTGTGACACCGGGGGATACGCTCCCTCCTGGAACACCCGACAGATGTTTTTC.